This TCR beta chain appears in the sequencing data of a study of cytomegalovirus exposure and HLA in healthy donors. Study results and limitations: Researchers had no immune exposure information except CMV serostatus available.

Vbeta (60) and Jbeta (13) primers were used in the PCR. The data were produced by immunoSEQ multiplex PCR, yet TCRdb's version contains in-frame clones alone and is incomplete. The sample has over 130,000 clones, approximately 86% seen once. A word on this clone: Its antigen is unidentified.

Trimming cost V 0 bases and J 8 bases, with 20 bases left between them. The CDR3 runs to 17 residues. The germline CDR1 and CDR2 sequences are SGHDT and YYEEEE. The V gene is TRBV5-6, the J gene TRBJ1-4; D ambiguous. The specimen sequenced was PBMCs. This TCR derives from a woman aged 40 to 55 in good health and CMV-seronegative. The CDR3 DNA sequence: TGTGCCAGCAGCTTGGCCATGAGGGCTGTACCGGGGGAAAAACTGTTTTTT. It specifies CASSLAMRAVPGEKLFF.